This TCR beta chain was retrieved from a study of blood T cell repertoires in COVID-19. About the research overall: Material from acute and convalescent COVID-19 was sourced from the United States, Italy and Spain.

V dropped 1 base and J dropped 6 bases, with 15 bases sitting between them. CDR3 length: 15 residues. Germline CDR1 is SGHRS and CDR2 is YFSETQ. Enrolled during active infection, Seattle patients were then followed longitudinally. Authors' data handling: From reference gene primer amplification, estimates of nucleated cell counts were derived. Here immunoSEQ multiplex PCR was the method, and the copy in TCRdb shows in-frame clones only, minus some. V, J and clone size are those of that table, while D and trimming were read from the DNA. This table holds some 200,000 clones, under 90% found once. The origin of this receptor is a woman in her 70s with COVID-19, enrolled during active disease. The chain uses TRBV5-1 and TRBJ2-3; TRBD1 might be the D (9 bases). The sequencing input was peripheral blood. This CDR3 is CASSLTGGTGDTQYF. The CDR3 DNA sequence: TGCGCCAGCAGCTTGACGGGAGGGACAGGGGATACGCAGTATTTT.